This T cell receptor beta chain was captured in a study of shared T cell receptors in the human thymus. The CDR3 contains 16 residues. Between the trimmed V and J ends, which lost 1 base and 4 bases, there was a span of 17 bases. Germline CDR1 is SGHAT and CDR2 is FQNNGV. Clones were sequenced by immunoSEQ multiplex PCR, and TCRdb holds only the in-frame ones, with some missing. The sample includes under 850,000 clones, approximately 88% seen only once; the top ten take over 0.008%. These data were also filed under a second study, of human thymus T cells. Per that paper: All donors were healthy Finnish infants who were undergoing corrective surgery to treat congenital heart defects. Resections from corrective heart surgery supplied the thymus tissue.

The TCR was taken from a boy under two years old with a congenital heart defect. Sequencing was done on a sample of thymocytes. The V call is TRBV11-2, the J call TRBJ2-7; possibly TRBD2 for D (6 bases). The CDR3 protein is CASSLVHHGSPYEQYF. CDR3 in DNA: TGTGCCAGCAGCTTAGTCCACCACGGGAGCCCATACGAGCAGTACTTC.